These T cell receptor beta chains were read from a single sample in a study of blood T cell repertoires in COVID-19. Sequencing used immunoSEQ multiplex PCR; TCRdb keeps in-frame clones, though not all of them. Found here are around 250,000 clones, 80% to 90% of them singletons; the top ten hold around 0.85%. The sample taken for sequencing was PBMCs or T cells enriched from blood (not recorded which). All receptors derive from a man aged 45-65 years who had been exposed to COVID-19. The CDR3 runs from the conserved cysteine through the conserved F or W. D genes are given only for firm matches. Clone size is stated in some rows and not others, as once, few, many or a class when expanded.

CDR3 length	D gene	V gene	J gene	clone size	CDR3 protein	CDR3 DNA
14	TRBD1	TRBV7-2	TRBJ1-2	-	CASSSRQGAWGYTF	TGTGCCAGCAGCTCCAGACAGGGGGCTTGGGGCTACACCTTC
15	-	TRBV27	TRBJ1-2	-	CASSLSRTAFYGYTF	TGTGCCAGCAGTTTATCCAGGACAGCCTTCTATGGCTACACCTTC
14	-	TRBV28	TRBJ2-5	-	CASSLQGAQETQYF	TGTGCCAGCAGTTTACAGGGCGCCCAAGAGACCCAGTACTTC
16	TRBD2	TRBV24-1	TRBJ2-3	-	CATSDLERGGTDTQYF	TGTGCCACCAGTGATTTGGAGCGGGGTGGCACAGATACGCAGTATTTT
17	-	TRBV11-3	TRBJ2-7	few	CASSLDGRHRDRNEQYF	TGTGCCAGCAGCTTAGATGGCAGGCACAGGGACCGGAACGAGCAGTACTTC
16	TRBD1	TRBV11-2	TRBJ2-1	-	CASSPIPGGRYNEQFF	TGTGCCAGCAGCCCGATCCCAGGGGGCAGGTACAATGAGCAGTTCTTC
14	-	TRBV25-1	TRBJ1-1	-	CASSQNPGWKRTFF	TGTGCCAGCAGTCAAAATCCAGGGTGGAAAAGAACTTTCTTT
14	-	TRBV19	TRBJ2-2	-	CASSIWARTGELFF	TGTGCCAGTAGTATATGGGCAAGGACCGGGGAGCTGTTTTTT
18	-	TRBV19	TRBJ2-3	-	CASSIRTSLPLGTDTQYF	TGTGCCAGTAGTATCCGTACTAGCCTACCCCTGGGCACAGATACGCAGTATTTT
15	TRBD1	TRBV19	TRBJ1-6	-	CASRDRALDNSPLHF	TGTGCCAGCAGGGACAGGGCGTTAGATAATTCACCCCTCCACTTT
14	-	TRBV27	TRBJ2-2	once	CASNDRGGTGELFF	TGTGCCAGCAACGACAGAGGGGGCACCGGGGAGCTGTTTTTT
14	-	TRBV5-1	TRBJ1-1	-	CASSSGGLHTEAFF	TGCGCCAGCAGCTCCGGGGGGTTACACACTGAAGCTTTCTTT
13	-	TRBV5-5	TRBJ1-1	-	CASSLVGDTEAFF	TGTGCCAGCAGCTTGGTAGGGGACACTGAAGCTTTCTTT
15	TRBD1	TRBV19	TRBJ1-2	-	CASSTDPGTGDGYTF	TGTGCCAGTAGTACCGATCCCGGGACAGGGGACGGCTACACCTTC
11	-	TRBV29-1	TRBJ1-4	-	CSGAVAEKLFF	TGCAGCGGTGCAGTGGCTGAAAAACTGTTTTTT
15	-	TRBV7-3	TRBJ2-2	-	CASSFSGSYTGELFF	TGTGCCAGCAGCTTTAGTGGTTCATACACCGGGGAGCTGTTTTTT
13	-	TRBV12-3/TRBV12-4	TRBJ1-2	-	CASSFLGAYGYTF	TGTGCCAGCAGTTTTTTGGGAGCCTATGGCTACACCTTC
14	TRBD2	TRBV29-1	TRBJ2-1	-	CSVSGGATYNEQFF	TGCAGCGTTAGCGGGGGGGCCACCTACAATGAGCAGTTCTTC
12	-	TRBV7-8	TRBJ2-5	-	CASSPSPGAQYF	TGTGCCAGCAGCCCCTCCCCGGGGGCCCAGTACTTC
16	TRBD1	TRBV11-3	TRBJ1-2	-	CASSPGFGQGSYGYTF	TGTGCCAGCAGCCCCGGATTCGGACAGGGCTCATATGGCTACACCTTC
13	-	TRBV5-1	TRBJ1-1	-	CASSQGGNTEAFF	TGCGCCAGCAGCCAAGGCGGGAACACTGAAGCTTTCTTT
12	-	TRBV2	TRBJ2-3	-	CASSEVIDTQYF	TGTGCCAGCAGTGAAGTAATAGATACGCAGTATTTT
18	TRBD1	TRBV6-2/TRBV6-3	TRBJ1-5	few	CASSYPTGQGWWNQPQHF	TGTGCCAGCAGTTACCCCACCGGACAGGGGTGGTGGAATCAGCCCCAGCATTTT
16	-	TRBV5-1	TRBJ2-1	-	CASSRKLLGGDNEQFF	TGCGCCAGCAGCCGGAAGCTCCTAGGGGGGGACAATGAGCAGTTCTTC
16	-	TRBV5-1	TRBJ1-1	-	CASSLAGGRSTTEAFF	TGCGCCAGCAGCTTGGCGGGGGGGCGATCCACCACTGAAGCTTTCTTT
19	TRBD1	TRBV24-1	TRBJ2-3	-	CATSSFRTGKKSSTDTQYF	TGTGCCACCAGTTCTTTCAGGACAGGAAAAAAATCTAGCACAGATACGCAGTATTTT
15	TRBD1	TRBV27	TRBJ1-1	-	CASSLRTGMNTEAFF	TGTGCCAGCAGTTTAAGGACAGGTATGAACACTGAAGCTTTCTTT
15	TRBD2	TRBV20-1	TRBJ2-1	-	CSASMSGRIYNEQFF	TGCAGTGCTAGTATGAGCGGGAGAATCTACAATGAGCAGTTCTTC
12	-	TRBV6-1	TRBJ2-7	-	CASSESLTSKYF	TGTGCCAGCAGTGAAAGCCTCACTAGCAAATACTTC
14	-	TRBV11-3	TRBJ1-5	-	CASSFGRINQPQHF	TGTGCCAGCAGCTTCGGCAGGATCAATCAGCCCCAGCATTTT
16	TRBD1	TRBV5-3	TRBJ2-7	-	CARRGRTGTGDYEQYF	TGTGCCAGAAGGGGTCGAACCGGGACAGGGGACTACGAGCAGTACTTC
13	-	TRBV6-1	TRBJ2-7	-	CASSEGRAYEQYF	TGTGCCAGCAGTGAAGGCAGGGCCTACGAGCAGTACTTC
14	TRBD2	TRBV5-5	TRBJ2-1	-	CASSLRSGGSEQFF	TGTGCCAGCAGCCTCCGTAGCGGGGGGAGCGAGCAGTTCTTC
15	-	TRBV28	TRBJ2-7	-	CASHSRSFGAYEQYF	TGTGCCAGCCACTCCCGGTCCTTCGGGGCCTACGAGCAGTACTTC
12	-	TRBV28	TRBJ1-5	-	CASRLSTQPQHF	TGTGCCAGCAGACTGTCAACTCAGCCCCAGCATTTT
13	TRBD1	TRBV10-3	TRBJ2-7	-	CASGQGAGYEQYF	TGTGCCTCGGGACAGGGGGCGGGCTACGAGCAGTACTTC
14	TRBD1	TRBV30	TRBJ1-3	-	CAWSLDRVGNTIYF	TGTGCCTGGAGTCTAGACAGGGTTGGAAACACCATATATTTT
13	-	TRBV14	TRBJ2-2	-	CASSQRGSGELFF	TGTGCCAGCAGCCAACGAGGCTCTGGGGAGCTGTTTTTT
14	TRBD1	TRBV19	TRBJ1-2	-	CASSISDRADGYTF	TGTGCCAGTAGTATCTCGGACAGGGCTGATGGCTACACCTTC